This T cell receptor beta chain originates from a study of post-analysis software for immune sequencing data. Of note for this clonotype: As yet, its antigen is unknown. A junction end diverges from the germline sequence, so it may reflect a read error.

The CDR3 has 16 amino acids. Germline lookup yields CDR1 MNHEY and CDR2 SVGEGT. TCR beta cDNA libraries included unique molecular identifiers. TCRdb re-derived calls from the PCR reads in MiXCR, one entry per CDR3 protein. The sample records about 770,000 distinct CDR3 sequences, around 46% being singletons. Study results and limitations: Higher frequency in patients than in controls was seen for roughly 5 TRBV segments, with TRBV5-6, TRBV5-1 and TRBV20-1 among them. Multiple sclerosis patients had significantly lower normalized Chao1 diversity than controls.

This TCR came from a girl aged 10-17 years with multiple sclerosis. The V and J genes are TRBV6-2 or TRBV6-3 and TRBJ1-5, with D perhaps matching TRBD1 (5 bases). Sequences were obtained from blood. Written as DNA, the CDR3 is TGTGCCTGCAGTTACTTAGGTCCAGGGAGCAATCAGCCCCAGCATTTT. It encodes CACSYLGPGSNQPQHF.